This entry is about one TCR beta chain. Profiling relied on immunoSEQ multiplex PCR, and the TCRdb table lists in-frame clones only, not all of them. The table has 340,000 or so clones, 80% to 90% seen once. This sample was taken from a study of blood T cell repertoires in COVID-19. CDR3 length equals 14 residues. Trimming took 5 bases from V and 1 from J, leaving 10 bases between them. Germline V lookup: CDR1 SGHNT, CDR2 YYREEE (reference sequence). Material for sequencing was peripheral blood. This receptor was identified in a man aged 30-40 years with active or convalescent COVID-19. The rearrangement joins TRBV5-4 to TRBJ2-1; TRBD1 is a possible D gene (5 bases). CDR3 bases: TGTGCCAGCAGACCAGACAGTTCCTACAATGAGCAGTTCTTC. It codes for CASRPDSSYNEQFF.